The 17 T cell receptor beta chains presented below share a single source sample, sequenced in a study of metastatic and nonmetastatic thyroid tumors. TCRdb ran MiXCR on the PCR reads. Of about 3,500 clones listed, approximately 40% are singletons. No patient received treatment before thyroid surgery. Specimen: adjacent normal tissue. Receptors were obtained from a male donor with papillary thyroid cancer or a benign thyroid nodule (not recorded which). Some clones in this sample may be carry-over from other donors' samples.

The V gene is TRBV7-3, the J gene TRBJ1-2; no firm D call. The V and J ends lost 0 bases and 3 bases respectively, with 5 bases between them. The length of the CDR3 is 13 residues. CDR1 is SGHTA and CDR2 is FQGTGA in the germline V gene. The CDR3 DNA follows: TGTGCCAGCAGCTTAACGGTGGACTATGGCTACACCTTC. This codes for CASSLTVDYGYTF.

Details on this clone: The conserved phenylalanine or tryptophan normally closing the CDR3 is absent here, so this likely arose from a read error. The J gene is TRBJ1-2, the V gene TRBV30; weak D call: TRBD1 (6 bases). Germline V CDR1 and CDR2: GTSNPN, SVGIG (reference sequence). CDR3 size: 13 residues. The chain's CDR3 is CAWCVTGGGGYTI. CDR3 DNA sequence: TGTGCCTGGTGTGTTACCGGGGGCGGGGGCTACACCATC.

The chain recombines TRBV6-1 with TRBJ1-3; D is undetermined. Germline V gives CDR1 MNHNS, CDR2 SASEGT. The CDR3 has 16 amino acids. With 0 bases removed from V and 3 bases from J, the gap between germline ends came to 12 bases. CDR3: CASSEAWVEFGNTIYF. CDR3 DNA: TGTGCCAGCAGTGAAGCGTGGGTAGAATTTGGAAACACCATATATTTT.

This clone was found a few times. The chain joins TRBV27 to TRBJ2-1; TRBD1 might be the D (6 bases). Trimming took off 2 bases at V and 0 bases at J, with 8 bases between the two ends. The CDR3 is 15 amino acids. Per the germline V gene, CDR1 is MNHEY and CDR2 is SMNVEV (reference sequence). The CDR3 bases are TGTGCCAGCAGTTTAGGGACAACCTCCTACAATGAGCAGTTCTTC. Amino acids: CASSLGTTSYNEQFF.

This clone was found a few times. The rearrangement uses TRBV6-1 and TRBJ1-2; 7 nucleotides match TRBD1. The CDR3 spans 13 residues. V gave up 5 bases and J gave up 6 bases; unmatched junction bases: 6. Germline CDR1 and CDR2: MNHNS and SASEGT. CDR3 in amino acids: CASSPRGTDGYTF. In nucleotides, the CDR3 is TGTGCCAGCAGTCCCAGGGGGACCGATGGCTACACCTTC.

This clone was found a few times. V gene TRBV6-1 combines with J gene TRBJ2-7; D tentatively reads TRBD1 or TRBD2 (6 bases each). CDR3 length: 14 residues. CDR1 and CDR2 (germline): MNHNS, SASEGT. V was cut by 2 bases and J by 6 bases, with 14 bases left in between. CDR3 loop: CASSEWGARLEQYF. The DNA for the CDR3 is TGTGCCAGCAGTGAATGGGGGGCGCGTCTCGAGCAGTACTTC.

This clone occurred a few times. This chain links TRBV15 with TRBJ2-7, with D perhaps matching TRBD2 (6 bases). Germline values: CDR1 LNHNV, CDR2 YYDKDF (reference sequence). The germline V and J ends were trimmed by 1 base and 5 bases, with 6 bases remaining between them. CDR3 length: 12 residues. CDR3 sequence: CATSRAGDEQYF. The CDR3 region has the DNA TGTGCCACCAGCAGAGCGGGGGACGAGCAGTACTTC. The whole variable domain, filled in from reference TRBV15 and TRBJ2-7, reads DAMVIQNPRYQVTQFGKPVTLSCSQTLNHNVMYWYQQKSSQAPKLLFHYYDKDFNNEADTPDNFQSRRPNTSFCFLDIRSPGLGDTAMYLCATSRAGDEQYFGPGTRLTVT.

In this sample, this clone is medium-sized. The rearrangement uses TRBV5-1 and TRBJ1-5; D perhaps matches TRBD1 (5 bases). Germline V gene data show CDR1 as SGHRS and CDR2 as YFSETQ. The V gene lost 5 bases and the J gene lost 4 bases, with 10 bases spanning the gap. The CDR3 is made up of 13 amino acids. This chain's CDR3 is CASRQGDNQPQHF. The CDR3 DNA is TGCGCCAGCAGACAAGGGGATAATCAGCCCCAGCATTTT.

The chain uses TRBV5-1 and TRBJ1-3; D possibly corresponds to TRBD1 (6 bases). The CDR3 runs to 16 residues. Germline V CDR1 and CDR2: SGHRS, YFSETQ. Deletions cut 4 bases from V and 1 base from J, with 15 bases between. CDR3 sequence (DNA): TGCGCCAGCAGCAAAATACAGGGAGGTTCTGGAAACACCATATATTTT. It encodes CASSKIQGGSGNTIYF.

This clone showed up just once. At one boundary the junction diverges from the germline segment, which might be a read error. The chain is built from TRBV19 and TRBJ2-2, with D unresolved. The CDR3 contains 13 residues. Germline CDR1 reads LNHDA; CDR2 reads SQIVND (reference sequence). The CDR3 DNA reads TGTGTCAGTACCTTGACCTGTGGGGTGGAGCTGTTTTTT. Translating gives CVSTLTCGVELFF.

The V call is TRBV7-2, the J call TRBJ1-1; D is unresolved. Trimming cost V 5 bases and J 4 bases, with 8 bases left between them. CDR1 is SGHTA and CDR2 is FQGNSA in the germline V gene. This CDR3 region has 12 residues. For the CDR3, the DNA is TGTGCCAGCAGCACGTGGGGCACTGAAGCTTTCTTT. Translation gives CASSTWGTEAFF.

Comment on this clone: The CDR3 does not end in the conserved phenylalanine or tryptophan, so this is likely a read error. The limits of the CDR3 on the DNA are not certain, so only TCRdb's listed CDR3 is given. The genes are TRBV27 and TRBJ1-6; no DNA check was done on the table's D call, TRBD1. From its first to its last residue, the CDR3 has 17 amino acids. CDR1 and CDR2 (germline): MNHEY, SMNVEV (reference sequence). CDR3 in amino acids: CASRLVLSGAYNSPLHI.

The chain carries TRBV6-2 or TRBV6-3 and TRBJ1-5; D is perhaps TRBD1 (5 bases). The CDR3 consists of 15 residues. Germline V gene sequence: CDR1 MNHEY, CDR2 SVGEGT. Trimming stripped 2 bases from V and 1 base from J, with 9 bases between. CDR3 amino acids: CASSYRGDSNQPQHF. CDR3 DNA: TGTGCCAGCAGTTACCGTGGGGACAGCAATCAGCCCCAGCATTTT.

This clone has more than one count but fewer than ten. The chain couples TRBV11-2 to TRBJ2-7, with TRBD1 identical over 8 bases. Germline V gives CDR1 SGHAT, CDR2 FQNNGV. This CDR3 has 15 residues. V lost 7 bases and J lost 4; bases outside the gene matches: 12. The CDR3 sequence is CASKPGGAAPYEQYF. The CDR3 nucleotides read TGTGCCAGCAAACCAGGGGGCGCCGCCCCATACGAGCAGTACTTC.

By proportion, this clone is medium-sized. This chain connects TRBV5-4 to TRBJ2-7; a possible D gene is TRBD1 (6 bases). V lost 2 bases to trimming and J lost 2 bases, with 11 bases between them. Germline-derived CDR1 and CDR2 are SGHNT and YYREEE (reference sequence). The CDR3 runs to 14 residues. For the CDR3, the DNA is TGTGCCAGCAGCTTACAGGGTGCCACCTACGAGCAGTACTTC. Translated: CASSLQGATYEQYF.

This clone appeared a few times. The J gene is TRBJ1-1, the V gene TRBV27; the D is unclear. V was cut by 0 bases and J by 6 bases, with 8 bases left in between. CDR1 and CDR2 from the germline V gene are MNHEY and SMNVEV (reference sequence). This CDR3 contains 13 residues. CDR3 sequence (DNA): TGTGCCAGCAGTTTATCCACAATCGCTGAAGCTTTCTTT. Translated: CASSLSTIAEAFF.

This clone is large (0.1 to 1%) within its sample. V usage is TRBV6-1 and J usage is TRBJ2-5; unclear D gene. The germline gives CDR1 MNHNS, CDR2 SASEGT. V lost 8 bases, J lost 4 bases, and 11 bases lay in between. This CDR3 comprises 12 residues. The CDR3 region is CASLGVTETQYF. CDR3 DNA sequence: TGTGCCAGCCTTGGGGTAACAGAGACCCAGTACTTC.